These 10 T cell receptor beta chains were all obtained from the same sample, sequenced in a study of regulatory and conventional T cells in RAG deficiency. Only in-frame clones appear in the TCRdb table, and some are missing; sequencing was by immunoSEQ multiplex PCR. The sample includes tens of thousands of clones, over 80% of them seen just once. A further study also used this sample, focusing on regulatory T cells. Per that study: The PCR used 52 TRBV and 13 TRBJ primers.

What was sequenced was CD8+ T cells sorted from blood. The receptors originated from a human donor in good health.

This clone was recorded once. J is TRBJ1-6 and V is TRBV2, with unresolved D. The CDR3 covers 19 residues. The V gene's germline CDR1 is SNHLY and CDR2 FYNNEI. The ends were cut back, 1 base at V and 3 bases at J, with 19 bases in the middle. CDR3 protein: CASSEGGTRSLGYNSPLHF. In nucleotides, the CDR3 is TGTGCCAGCAGTGAAGGTGGTACGCGCTCCTTGGGCTATAATTCACCCCTCCACTTT.

This chain's CDR3 is CASSLDGGYEQYF. The CDR3 DNA reads TGTGCCAGCAGCTTAGACGGAGGATACGAGCAGTACTTC. The rearrangement joins TRBV7-6 to TRBJ2-7; TRBD2 might be the D (5 bases). In germline, CDR1 is SGHVS, CDR2 FNYEAQ. The V and J ends lost 1 base and 4 bases respectively, with 8 bases between them. The CDR3 is made up of 13 amino acids. The full variable domain, its missing parts supplied by reference TRBV7-6 and TRBJ2-7, is GAGVSQSPRYKVTKRGQDVALRCDPISGHVSLYWYRQALGQGPEFLTYFNYEAQQDKSGLPNDRFSAERPEGSISTLTIQRTEQRDSAMYRCASSLDGGYEQYFGPGTRLTVT.

The chain combines TRBV7-9 with TRBJ1-5; 10 nucleotides line up with TRBD1. V lost 1 base to trimming and J lost 5 bases; unmatched junction nucleotides: 2. CDR1 is SEHNR and CDR2 is FQNEAQ in the germline V gene (reference sequence). The CDR3 has 15 residues. The CDR3 protein is CASSLGTGGHQPQHF. CDR3 sequence (DNA): TGTGCCAGCAGCTTAGGGACAGGGGGGCATCAGCCCCAGCATTTT.

The V and J genes are TRBV7-6 and TRBJ1-1; D remains ambiguous. Trimming pared 8 bases from V and 1 base from J, leaving 17 bases between. Germline CDR1 is SGHVS and CDR2 is FNYEAQ. The CDR3 is 15 amino acids. As DNA, the CDR3 is TGTGCCAGCGCCGCTCTTTGGAAGTCGAACACTGAAGCTTTCTTT. This sequence encodes CASAALWKSNTEAFF.

This chain uses TRBV4-1 with TRBJ1-1; D is undetermined. This CDR3 region has 20 residues. The germline gives CDR1 MGHRA, CDR2 YSYEKL. V was pared by 1 base and J by 0 bases, with 24 bases between. CDR3 bases: TGCGCCAGCAGCCAAGGCGAAATAGTGAAATTTGGATCCATGAACACTGAAGCTTTCTTT. Translating gives CASSQGEIVKFGSMNTEAFF.

The rearrangement links TRBV7-9 to TRBJ2-1; the match to TRBD1 covers 7 bases. The CDR3 contains 14 residues. V was clipped by 5 bases and J by 3 bases; unmatched bases: 4. CDR1 is SEHNR and CDR2 is FQNEAQ in the germline V gene (reference sequence). Here the CDR3 DNA reads TGTGCCAGCAGCCCCAGGGACAGCTACAATGAGCAGTTCTTC. Protein sequence: CASSPRDSYNEQFF.

The rearrangement joins TRBV4-1 to TRBJ1-1; D possibly corresponds to TRBD1 (5 bases). Trimming left V 3 bases short and J 3 bases short, with 17 bases between. Looked up from germline, CDR1 is MGHRA and CDR2 is YSYEKL. This CDR3 has 16 residues. DNA for the CDR3: TGCGCCAGCAGCCATTCCACCATGACGGGGGACACTGAAGCTTTCTTT. Its translation is CASSHSTMTGDTEAFF.

The genes are TRBV27 and TRBJ1-2; a possible D gene is TRBD1 (6 bases). There are 15 residues in the CDR3. V was shortened by 7 bases and J by 1 base, with 16 bases between the two germline ends. CDR1 and CDR2 (germline): MNHEY, SMNVEV (reference sequence). The CDR3 spells CASTTRGGNNYGYTF. For the CDR3, the DNA is TGTGCCAGCACCACGAGGGGGGGGAATAACTATGGCTACACCTTC.

CDR3 coding DNA: TGTGCCAGCAGCGCGACAGGGATCTACGAGCAGTACTTC. This encodes CASSATGIYEQYF. The chain carries TRBV7-6 and TRBJ2-7, with 7 nucleotides matching TRBD1. V shed 5 bases, J shed 3 bases, and the junction held 4 bases outside the gene matches. This CDR3 region has 13 residues. CDR1 is SGHVS, CDR2 FNYEAQ, per germline.

V usage is TRBV5-6 and J usage is TRBJ1-6; 9 bases match TRBD1. The CDR3 is 15 residues long. Trimming at V came to 5 bases and at J to 10 bases, leaving 10 bases not matched to a gene. Germline V gene lookup returns CDR1 SGHDT and CDR2 YYEEEE. CDR3: CASSYGTGSGSPLHF. CDR3 nucleotides: TGTGCCAGCAGTTACGGGACAGGGTCAGGATCACCCCTCCACTTT.